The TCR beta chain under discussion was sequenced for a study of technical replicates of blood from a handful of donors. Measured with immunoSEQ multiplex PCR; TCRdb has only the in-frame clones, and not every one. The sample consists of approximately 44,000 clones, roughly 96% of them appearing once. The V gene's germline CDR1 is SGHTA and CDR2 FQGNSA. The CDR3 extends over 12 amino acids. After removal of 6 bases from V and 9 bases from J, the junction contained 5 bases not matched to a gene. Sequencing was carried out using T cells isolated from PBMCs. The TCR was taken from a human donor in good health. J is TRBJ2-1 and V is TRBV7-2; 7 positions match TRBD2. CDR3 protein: CASRGLVCEQFF. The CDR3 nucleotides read TGTGCCAGCAGAGGACTAGTTTGTGAGCAGTTCTTC.